This TCR beta chain was recorded in a study of blood T cell repertoires in COVID-19. Turning to the study itself: COVID-19 samples from acute and convalescent phases originated in the United States, Italy and Spain. PBMCs, B-cell-depleted T cells, or T cells provided the cDNA or gDNA that made up the material.

Source study methods: How many nucleated cells were present was estimated from reference gene primer amplification. The repertoire was sequenced with immunoSEQ multiplex PCR; TCRdb's copy has only in-frame clones and lacks some. The V and J calls and clone size were taken over from that table, and D and trimming were inferred from the DNA. The sample records about 44,000 clones, roughly 84% being singletons. The V gene's germline CDR1 is SGHNT and CDR2 YYREEE (reference sequence). This CDR3 is built from 15 residues. Between the trimmed V and J ends, which lost 1 base and 7 bases, there was a span of 15 bases.

This receptor was obtained from an older woman with acute or convalescent COVID-19. This rearrangement joins TRBV5-4 to TRBJ2-1, with D possibly matching TRBD1 (5 bases). The specimen was peripheral blood. CDR3 bases: TGTGCCAGCAGCTTGTGGGCAGGGAAGGGGAATGAGCAGTTCTTC. Protein sequence: CASSLWAGKGNEQFF.